Following are 8 T cell receptor beta chains from one sample sequenced in a study of T cells in Graves' hyperthyroidism and ophthalmopathy. Researchers amplified the TCR beta CDR3 regions from RNA transcripts. The HTBI primer set served for first-round RT-PCR of the TCR CDR3. Via MiXCR, TCRdb re-called the multiplex PCR reads, giving one row per CDR3 protein. The sample consists of about 620,000 distinct CDR3 sequences, 15% to 20% of them appearing once. Sequencing was done on a sample of blood. These receptors were collected from a woman aged 25 to 39 with Graves' hyperthyroidism.

This clonotype occurred many times. At one boundary the junction diverges from the germline segment, which might be a read error. The chain links TRBV20-1 to TRBJ2-3; no clear D gene. CDR1 and CDR2 (germline): DFQATT, SNEGSKA (reference sequence). This CDR3 is built from 14 residues. CDR3: CSASSASSTDTQYF. The DNA for the CDR3 is TGCAGTGCTAGTTCCGCTAGTTCCACAGACACGCAGTATTTT.

V and J are TRBV19 and TRBJ2-2, with 9 bases aligning to TRBD2. After removal of 1 base from V and 5 bases from J, the junction contained 5 bases not matched to a gene. Germline V lookup: CDR1 LNHDA, CDR2 SQIVND (reference sequence). The CDR3 extends over 16 amino acids. The CDR3 DNA sequence: TGTGCCAGTAGTATAGCTTTAGGACTAGCGACCGGGGAGCTGTTTTTT. Its translation: CASSIALGLATGELFF.

Note on this clonotype: Since a much larger clone is just one base distant, this may be a read error. The rearrangement links TRBV3-1 to TRBJ1-6; TRBD1 aligns across 8 bases. This CDR3 comprises 13 residues. V lost 4 bases and J lost 10; bases outside the gene matches: 3. Per germline, CDR1 LGHDT and CDR2 YNNKEL (reference sequence). Here the CDR3 DNA reads TGTGCCAGCAGCCGACAGGGGCACTCACCCCTCCACTTT. This sequence encodes CASSRQGHSPLHF.

This clonotype turned up a few times. The V call is TRBV9, the J call TRBJ1-2; possible D gene TRBD1, 6 bases. The V and J ends lost 4 bases and 5 bases respectively, with 15 bases between them. Germline V gives CDR1 SGDLS, CDR2 YYNGEE. This CDR3 has 14 amino acids. The CDR3 spells CASSPRGQAYGYTF. CDR3 nucleotide sequence: TGTGCCAGCAGCCCACGGGGACAAGCTTATGGCTACACCTTC.

Ten or more counts support this clonotype. This chain joins TRBV7-2 and TRBJ2-1, with a tentative D call TRBD2 (6 bases). The CDR3 runs to 14 residues. Germline V gene lookup returns CDR1 SGHTA and CDR2 FQGNSA. V lost 9 bases and J 6 bases, leaving 18 bases between the germline ends. CDR3 amino acids: CARGGPAPFNEQFF. In DNA form, the CDR3 reads TGTGCCAGGGGGGGACCCGCCCCCTTCAATGAGCAGTTCTTC.

The chain employs TRBV30 and TRBJ1-2; TRBD1 matches at 9 bases. Looked up from germline, CDR1 is GTSNPN and CDR2 is SVGIG (reference sequence). There are 13 residues in the CDR3. J gave up 6 bases and V 8 bases, and 10 bases lay outside the gene matches. CDR3 loop: CAGHRGQGHGYTF. The CDR3 DNA reads as TGTGCCGGACACAGGGGACAGGGTCATGGCTACACCTTC.

This clonotype was observed at least ten times. The V and J genes are TRBV29-1 and TRBJ2-7; perhaps TRBD2 as D (5 bases). Germline assignment: CDR1 SQVTM and CDR2 ANQGSEA. CDR3 length: 15 residues. V was trimmed by 4 bases and J by 0 bases, leaving 16 bases between them. As DNA, the CDR3 is TGCAGCGTTGCGGTGAGGGCAGGTCACTCCTACGAGCAGTACTTC. Translated: CSVAVRAGHSYEQYF.

This clonotype was detected ten times or more. The chain is built from TRBV11-2 and TRBJ1-1, with D possibly being TRBD1 (5 bases). The CDR3 consists of 12 residues. The germline CDR1 and CDR2 sequences are SGHAT and FQNNGV. V was pared by 6 bases and J by 11 bases, with 16 bases between. As DNA, the CDR3 is TGTGCCAGCAGGCCCACATGGGGGGTGGCTTTCTTT. This gives the protein CASRPTWGVAFF. The variable domain in full, with the rest retrieved from reference TRBV11-2 and TRBJ1-1, is EAGVAQSPRYKIIEKRQSVAFWCNPISGHATLYWYQQILGQGPKLLIQFQNNGVVDDSQLPKDRFSAERLKGVDSTLKIQPAKLEDSAVYLCASRPTWGVAFFGQGTRLTVV.